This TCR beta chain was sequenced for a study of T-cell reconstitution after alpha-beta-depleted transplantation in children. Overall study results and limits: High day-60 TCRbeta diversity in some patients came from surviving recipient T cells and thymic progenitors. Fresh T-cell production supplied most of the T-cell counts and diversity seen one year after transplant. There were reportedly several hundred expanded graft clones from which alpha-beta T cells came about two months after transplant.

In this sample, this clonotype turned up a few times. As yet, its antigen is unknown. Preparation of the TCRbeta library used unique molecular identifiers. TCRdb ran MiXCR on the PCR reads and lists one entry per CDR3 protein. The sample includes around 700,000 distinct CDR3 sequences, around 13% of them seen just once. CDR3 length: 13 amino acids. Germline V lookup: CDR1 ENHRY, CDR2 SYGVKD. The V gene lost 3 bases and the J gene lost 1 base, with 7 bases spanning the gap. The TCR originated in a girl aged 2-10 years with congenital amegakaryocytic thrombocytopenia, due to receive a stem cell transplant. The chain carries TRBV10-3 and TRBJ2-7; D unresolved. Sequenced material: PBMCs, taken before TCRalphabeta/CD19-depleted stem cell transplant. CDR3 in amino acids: CAISDRRSYEQYF. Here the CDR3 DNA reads TGTGCCATCAGTGACCGGAGATCCTACGAGCAGTACTTC.